A selection of T cell receptor beta chains follows, all from one sample in a study of T-cell memory formation after mild COVID-19. One entry per CDR3 protein, called by TCRdb with MiXCR from the 5' RACE reads. The sample includes roughly 580,000 distinct CDR3 sequences, about 20% of them seen just once. Sequenced sample: PBMCs or a T cell subset sorted from them (not recorded which). Receptors originate from an adult woman who had mild COVID-19 (a few samples of this study predate the infection). Cell type and time point are not known. Each CDR3 is given with its conserved first and last residue. Each record gives: V gene, clone size, J gene, D gene, CDR3 protein, CDR3 DNA. The D gene is left open where the match is weak. Where a row states a size, it is once, few, many or the class of an expanded clone; other rows omit it.

TRBV11-2	.	TRBJ2-7	TRBD2	CASSSDLGLAYEQYF	TGTGCCAGCAGCTCGGACCTGGGACTAGCCTACGAGCAGTACTTC
TRBV5-1	few	TRBJ2-7	.	CASSHTDYEQYF	TGCGCCAGCAGCCATACAGATTACGAGCAGTACTTC
TRBV30	few	TRBJ1-1	.	CAWSGGGNTEAFF	TGTGCCTGGAGTGGCGGGGGGAACACTGAAGCTTTCTTT
TRBV7-2	many	TRBJ2-7	.	CASSSQPRAGRIEQYF	TGTGCCAGCAGCTCCCAACCCCGGGCAGGGAGAATCGAGCAGTACTTC
TRBV29-1	few	TRBJ2-3	.	CSVEGAVLTDTQYF	TGCAGCGTTGAAGGGGCGGTACTTACAGATACGCAGTATTTT
TRBV5-6	.	TRBJ2-1	TRBD2	CASSLERGQISYNEQFF	TGTGCCAGCAGCTTGGAGCGGGGGCAAATCTCCTACAATGAGCAGTTCTTC
TRBV20-1	.	TRBJ2-1	.	CSARDRSGTVYNEQFF	TGCAGTGCTAGAGATCGGTCAGGTACGGTTTACAATGAGCAGTTCTTC
TRBV4-2	.	TRBJ2-2	TRBD2	CASSEVAGVGTGELFF	TGTGCCAGCAGCGAAGTAGCGGGAGTAGGGACCGGGGAGCTGTTTTTT
TRBV18	.	TRBJ2-7	.	CASSPAANSYEQYF	TGTGCCAGCTCACCAGCCGCCAACTCCTACGAGCAGTACTTC
TRBV7-3	many	TRBJ2-1	TRBD1	CASSLGPGQGMDEQFF	TGTGCCAGCAGCTTAGGACCGGGACAGGGTATGGATGAGCAGTTCTTC
TRBV3-1	few	TRBJ1-5	.	CASSLSGQVNQPQHF	TGTGCCAGCAGCCTCAGCGGGCAGGTCAATCAGCCCCAGCATTTT